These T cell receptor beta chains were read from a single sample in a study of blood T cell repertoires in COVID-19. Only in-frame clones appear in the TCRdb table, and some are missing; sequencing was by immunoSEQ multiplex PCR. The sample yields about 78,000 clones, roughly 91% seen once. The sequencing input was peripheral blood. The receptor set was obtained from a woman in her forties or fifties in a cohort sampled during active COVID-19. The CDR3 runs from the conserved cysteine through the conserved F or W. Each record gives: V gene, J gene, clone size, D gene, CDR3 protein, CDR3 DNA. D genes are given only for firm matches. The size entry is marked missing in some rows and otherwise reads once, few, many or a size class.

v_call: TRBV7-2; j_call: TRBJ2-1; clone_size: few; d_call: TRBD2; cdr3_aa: CASSLTPRESGRYDNEQFF; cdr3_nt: TGTGCCAGCAGCTTAACCCCGCGGGAAAGCGGGAGATACGACAATGAGCAGTTCTTC
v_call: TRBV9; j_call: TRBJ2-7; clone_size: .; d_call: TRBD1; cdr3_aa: CASSAPGTVASYEQYF; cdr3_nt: TGTGCCAGCAGCGCCCCGGGGACAGTCGCAAGCTACGAGCAGTACTTC
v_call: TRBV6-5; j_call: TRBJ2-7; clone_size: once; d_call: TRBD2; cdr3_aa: CASRPGTSGEREQYF; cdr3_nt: TGTGCCAGCAGACCAGGGACTAGCGGGGAGAGGGAGCAGTACTTC
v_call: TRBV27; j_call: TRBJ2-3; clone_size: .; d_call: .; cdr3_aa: CASSFSVITDTQYF; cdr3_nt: TGTGCCAGCAGTTTTAGCGTGATTACAGATACGCAGTATTTT
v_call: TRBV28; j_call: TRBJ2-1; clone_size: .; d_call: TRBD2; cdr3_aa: CASLAGSYNEQFF; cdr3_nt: TGTGCCAGTTTAGCGGGTTCCTACAATGAGCAGTTCTTC
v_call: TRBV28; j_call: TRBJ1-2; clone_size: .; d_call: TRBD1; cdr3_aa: CASSLTAQGVNGYTF; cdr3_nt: TGTGCCAGCAGTTTAACGGCGCAGGGGGTCAATGGCTACACCTTC
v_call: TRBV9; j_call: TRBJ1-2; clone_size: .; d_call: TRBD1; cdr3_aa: CASSVDPGGVGYGYTF; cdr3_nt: TGTGCCAGCAGCGTAGACCCAGGGGGCGTGGGCTATGGCTACACCTTC
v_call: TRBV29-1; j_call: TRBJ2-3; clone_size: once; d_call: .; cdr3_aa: CSVVGGADWGTDTQYF; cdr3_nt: TGCAGCGTTGTAGGTGGGGCAGACTGGGGTACAGATACGCAGTATTTT
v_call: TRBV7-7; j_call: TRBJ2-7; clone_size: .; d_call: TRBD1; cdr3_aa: CASSLGPTGAYEQYF; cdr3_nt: TGTGCTAGCAGCTTAGGGCCGACAGGGGCCTACGAGCAGTACTTC
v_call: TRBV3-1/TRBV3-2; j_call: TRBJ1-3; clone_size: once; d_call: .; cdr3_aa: CASSLTDSGNTIYF; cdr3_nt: TGTGCCAGCAGCCTGACAGACTCTGGAAACACCATATATTTT
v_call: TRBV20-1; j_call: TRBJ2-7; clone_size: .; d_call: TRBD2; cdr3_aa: CSASPSGRYEQYF; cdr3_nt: TGCAGTGCTAGTCCTAGCGGGAGGTACGAGCAGTACTTC
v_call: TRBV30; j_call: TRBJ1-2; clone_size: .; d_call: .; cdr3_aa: CAWNRAPGGYTF; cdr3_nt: TGTGCCTGGAATCGGGCGCCGGGGGGCTACACCTTC
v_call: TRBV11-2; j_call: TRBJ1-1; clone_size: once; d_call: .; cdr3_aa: CASSLASGFPTEAFF; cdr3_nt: TGTGCCAGCAGCTTAGCGTCGGGTTTTCCCACTGAAGCTTTCTTT
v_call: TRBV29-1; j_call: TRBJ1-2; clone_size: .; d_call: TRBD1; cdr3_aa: CSADREANYGYTF; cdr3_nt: TGCAGCGCAGACAGGGAAGCTAACTATGGCTACACCTTC
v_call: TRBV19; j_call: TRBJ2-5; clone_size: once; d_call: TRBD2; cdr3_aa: CASSIAVRGGETQYF; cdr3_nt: TGTGCCAGTAGTATAGCGGTCCGGGGAGGGGAGACCCAGTACTTC
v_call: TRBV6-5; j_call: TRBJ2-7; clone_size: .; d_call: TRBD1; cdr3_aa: CASSYGQVDYEQYF; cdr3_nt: TGTGCCAGCAGTTATGGACAGGTTGACTACGAGCAGTACTTC
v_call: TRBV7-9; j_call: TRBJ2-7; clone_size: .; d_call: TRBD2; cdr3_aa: CASSSGLAGREQYF; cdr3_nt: TGTGCCAGCAGCTCGGGCCTAGCGGGTCGTGAGCAGTACTTC
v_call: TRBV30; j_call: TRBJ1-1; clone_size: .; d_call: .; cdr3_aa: CAWSAQGLNTEAFF; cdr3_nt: TGTGCCTGGAGTGCACAGGGACTGAACACTGAAGCTTTCTTT
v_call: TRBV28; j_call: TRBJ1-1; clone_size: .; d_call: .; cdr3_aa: CASSFTGTPNTEAFF; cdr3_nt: TGTGCCAGCAGTTTCACCGGGACACCGAACACTGAAGCTTTCTTT
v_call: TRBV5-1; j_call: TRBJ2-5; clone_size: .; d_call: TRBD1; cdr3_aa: CASSPGQGLGETQYF; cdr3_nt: TGCGCCAGCAGCCCGGGACAGGGGTTAGGAGAGACCCAGTACTTC
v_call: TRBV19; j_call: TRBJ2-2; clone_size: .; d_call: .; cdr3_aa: CASSRGAGMTGELFF; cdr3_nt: TGTGCCAGTAGTCGCGGGGCGGGTATGACCGGGGAGCTGTTTTTT
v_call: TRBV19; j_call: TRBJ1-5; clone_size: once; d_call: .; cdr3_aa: CASSIGPQGATGNQPQHF; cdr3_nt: TGTGCCAGTAGTATAGGCCCACAGGGAGCTACCGGCAATCAGCCCCAGCATTTT